These 8 T cell receptor beta chains were sequenced from one sample in a study of blood T cell repertoires in COVID-19. The table came from immunoSEQ multiplex PCR; TCRdb's copy has only in-frame clones and leaves some out. The sample yields 290,000 or so clones, more than 80% seen once. Sequencing was carried out using PBMCs or T cells enriched from blood (not recorded which). Source of these receptors: a woman aged 30 to 39 who had recovered from COVID-19.

The gene calls are TRBV7-9 and TRBJ2-2; D is undetermined. Trimming took 7 bases from V and 2 from J, leaving 5 bases between them. In germline, CDR1 is SEHNR, CDR2 FQNEAQ (reference sequence). The CDR3 has 12 residues. The CDR3 DNA reads as TGTGCCAGCACCCCAAACACCGGGGAGCTGTTTTTT. Its translation: CASTPNTGELFF.

A remark on this clone: At one boundary the junction diverges from the germline segment, which might be a read error. The chain joins TRBV7-8 to TRBJ1-2; D is possibly TRBD1 (6 bases). CDR1 is SGHVS, CDR2 FQNEAQ, per germline. This CDR3 has 13 amino acids. CDR3 in amino acids: CASGAGGLYGYIF. The CDR3 DNA follows: TGTGCCAGCGGGGCGGGGGGCCTCTATGGCTACATCTTC. The variable domain in full, with the rest retrieved from reference TRBV7-8 and TRBJ1-2, is GAGVSQSPRYKVAKRGQDVALRCDPISGHVSLFWYQQALGQGPEFLTYFQNEAQLDKSGLPSDRFFAERPEGSVSTLKIQRTQQEDSAVYLCASGAGGLYGYIFGSGTRLTVV.

J is TRBJ2-7 and V is TRBV10-3; 10 bases match TRBD2. CDR3 length: 16 amino acids. CDR1 is ENHRY and CDR2 is SYGVKD in the germline V gene. With 1 base clipped from V and 0 bases from J, the junction kept 3 bases outside the gene matches. The CDR3: CAISEFRTSGSYEQYF. CDR3 sequence (DNA): TGTGCCATCAGTGAGTTCCGGACTAGCGGCTCCTACGAGCAGTACTTC.

This chain links TRBV9 with TRBJ1-3; D is perhaps TRBD1 (6 bases). The CDR3 runs 15 residues. Looked up from germline, CDR1 is SGDLS and CDR2 is YYNGEE. V lost 4 bases and J 0 bases, leaving 11 bases between the germline ends. CDR3 DNA sequence: TGTGCCAGCAGCCCTCAGGGGCGCTCTGGAAACACCATATATTTT. It codes for CASSPQGRSGNTIYF.

The gene calls are TRBV19 and TRBJ2-1; D uncertain. This CDR3 has 12 residues. Germline values: CDR1 LNHDA, CDR2 SQIVND (reference sequence). V was pared by 6 bases and J by 8 bases, with 11 bases between. The CDR3 region is CASSPSMDEQFF. DNA for the CDR3: TGTGCCAGTAGCCCGTCTATGGATGAGCAGTTCTTC.

This clone was observed once. The CDR3 bases are TGTGCCAGCAGCTACAAACCTGGACGGCTCCTACGAAAGGGGCTGTTTTTT. Amino acids: CASSYKPGRLLRKGLFF. V gene TRBV28 combines with J gene TRBJ1-4; perhaps TRBD1 as D (5 bases). This CDR3 has 17 residues. Trimming removed 6 bases from V and 14 bases from J, with 31 bases in between. CDR1 and CDR2 (germline): MDHEN, SYDVKM.

V and J are TRBV4-1 and TRBJ2-7; 10 nucleotides line up with TRBD1. This CDR3 comprises 15 residues. V shed 4 bases and J 5 bases; nucleotides not matched to a gene: 8. Germline CDR1 MGHRA, CDR2 YSYEKL. The CDR3, as DNA: TGCGCCAGCAGCCTTGGGGGACAGGGGATAGACGAGCAGTACTTC. It yields the protein CASSLGGQGIDEQYF.

This rearrangement joins TRBV23-1 to TRBJ1-4; no clear D gene. TRBV23-1 is filed as an ORF, its function uncertain. There are 17 residues in the CDR3. V lost 1 base to trimming and J lost 8 bases, with 20 bases between them. This chain's CDR3 is CASSQLRREAGREKLFF. CDR3 coding DNA: TGCGCCAGCAGTCAATTGAGGAGAGAGGCGGGTCGAGAAAAACTGTTTTTT.